This T cell receptor (beta chain) appears in the sequencing data of a study of beta chain features in type 1 diabetes. This clone was seen only a few times. Its specificity is not known. Study-wide points: Compared to healthy donors, patients appeared to have naive, central memory and Treg TCRB repertoires that were more alike. Researchers report that Type 1 diabetes patients had moderately but significantly shorter TCRB CDR3s across all four CD4+ subsets. Resolution of whether HLA type affects TCRB rearrangement was not achieved here.

Expressed TCRB transcripts were sequenced because the entire RNA isolate underwent reverse transcription. An average of about 3.57 million reads was obtained for naive, central memory and regulatory T cell samples. Some clones are missing from TCRdb's copy, which holds only in-frame ones; the method was immunoSEQ multiplex PCR. This repertoire shows around 650,000 clones, 9.5% to 15% found once; its top ten account for around 0.12%. Around 120 mL of blood, on average, came from one heparinised draw per donor. The length of the CDR3 is 13 residues. The chain has TRBV21-1 and TRBJ2-7; the table gives TRBD2 as D, unverified against the DNA. TRBV21-1 is annotated as a pseudogene. This TCR came from a man in his thirties or forties with type 1 diabetes. Sequencing was carried out using naive CD4+ T cells from blood. In DNA form, the CDR3 reads TGTGCCAGCAGCAAACCGCCTACCTACGAGCAGTACTTC. This sequence encodes CASSKPPTYEQYF.